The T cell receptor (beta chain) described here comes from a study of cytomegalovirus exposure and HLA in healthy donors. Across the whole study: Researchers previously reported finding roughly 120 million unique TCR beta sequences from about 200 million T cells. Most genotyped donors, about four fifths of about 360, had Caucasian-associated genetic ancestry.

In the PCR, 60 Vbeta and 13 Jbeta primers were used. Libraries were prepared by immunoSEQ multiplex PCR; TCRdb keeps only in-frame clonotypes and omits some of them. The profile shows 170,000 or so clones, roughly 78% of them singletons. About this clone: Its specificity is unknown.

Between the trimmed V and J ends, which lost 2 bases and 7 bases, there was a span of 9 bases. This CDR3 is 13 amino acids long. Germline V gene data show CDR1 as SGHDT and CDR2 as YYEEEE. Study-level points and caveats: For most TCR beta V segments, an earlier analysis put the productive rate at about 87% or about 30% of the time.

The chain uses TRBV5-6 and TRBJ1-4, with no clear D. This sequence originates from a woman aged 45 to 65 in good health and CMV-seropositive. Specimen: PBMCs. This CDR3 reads CASSLGGGEKLFF. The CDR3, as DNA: TGTGCCAGCAGCTTAGGTGGAGGTGAAAAACTGTTTTTT.